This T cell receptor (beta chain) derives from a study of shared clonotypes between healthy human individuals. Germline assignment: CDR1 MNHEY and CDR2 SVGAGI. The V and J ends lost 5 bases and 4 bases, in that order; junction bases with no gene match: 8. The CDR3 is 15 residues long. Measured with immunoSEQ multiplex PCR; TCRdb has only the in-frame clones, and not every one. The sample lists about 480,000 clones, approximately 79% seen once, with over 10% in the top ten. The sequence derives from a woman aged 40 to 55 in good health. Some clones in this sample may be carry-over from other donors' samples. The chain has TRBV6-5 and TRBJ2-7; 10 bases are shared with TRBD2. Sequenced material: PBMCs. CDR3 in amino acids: CASSPRTSGTYEQYF. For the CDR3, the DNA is TGTGCCAGCAGTCCCCGGACTAGCGGCACTTACGAGCAGTACTTC.